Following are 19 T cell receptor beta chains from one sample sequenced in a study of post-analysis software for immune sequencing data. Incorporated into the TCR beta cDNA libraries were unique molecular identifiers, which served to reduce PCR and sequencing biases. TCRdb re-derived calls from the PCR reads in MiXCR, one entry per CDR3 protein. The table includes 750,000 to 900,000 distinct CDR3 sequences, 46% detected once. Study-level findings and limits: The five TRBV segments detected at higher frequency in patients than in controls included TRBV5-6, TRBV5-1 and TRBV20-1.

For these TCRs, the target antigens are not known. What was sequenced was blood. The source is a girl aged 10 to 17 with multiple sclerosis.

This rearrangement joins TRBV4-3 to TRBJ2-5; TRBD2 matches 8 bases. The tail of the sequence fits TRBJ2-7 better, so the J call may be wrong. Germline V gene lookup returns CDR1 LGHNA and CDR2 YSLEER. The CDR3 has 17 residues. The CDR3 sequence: CASSQEAPGGPDNEQYF. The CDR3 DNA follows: TGCGCCAGCAGCCAAGAGGCCCCGGGAGGGCCTGATAACGAGCAGTACTTC.

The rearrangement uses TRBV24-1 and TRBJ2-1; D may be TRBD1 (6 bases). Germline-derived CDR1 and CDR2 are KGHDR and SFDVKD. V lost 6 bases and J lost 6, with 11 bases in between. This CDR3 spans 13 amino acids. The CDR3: CATSRGHLNEQFF. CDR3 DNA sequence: TGTGCCACCAGTAGGGGACATCTCAATGAGCAGTTCTTC.

The DNA for the CDR3 is TGTGCCACCAGCAGAGGGGGCGACGAAAAACTGTTTTTT. This codes for CATSRGGDEKLFF. V usage is TRBV15 and J usage is TRBJ1-4, with D perhaps matching TRBD1 (5 bases). CDR1 LNHNV and CDR2 YYDKDF come from the germline V gene (reference sequence). The ends were cut back, 1 base at V and 8 bases at J, with 8 bases in the middle. CDR3 size: 13 residues.

This chain's CDR3 is CASSDPRGAYSYEQYF. The DNA for the CDR3 is TGTGCCAGCAGTGACCCCCGGGGGGCGTACTCCTACGAGCAGTACTTC. The chain is built from TRBV6-1 and TRBJ2-7; a weak D match, TRBD2 (7 bases). The CDR3 extends over 16 amino acids. The germline gives CDR1 MNHNS, CDR2 SASEGT. V was cut by 3 bases and J by 0 bases, with 15 bases left in between.

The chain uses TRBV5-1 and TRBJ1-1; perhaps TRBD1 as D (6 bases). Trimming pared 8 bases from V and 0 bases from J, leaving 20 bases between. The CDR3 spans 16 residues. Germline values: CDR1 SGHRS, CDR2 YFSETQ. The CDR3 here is CARDRTGHLMNTEAFF. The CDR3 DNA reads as TGCGCCAGGGACCGAACGGGACACCTAATGAACACTGAAGCTTTCTTT.

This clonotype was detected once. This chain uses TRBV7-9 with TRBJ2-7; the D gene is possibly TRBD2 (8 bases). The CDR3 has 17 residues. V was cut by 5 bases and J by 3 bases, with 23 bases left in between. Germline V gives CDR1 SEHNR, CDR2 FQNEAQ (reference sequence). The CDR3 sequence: CASSREGGRDRHYEQYF. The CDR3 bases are TGTGCCAGCAGCCGGGAGGGGGGCCGGGACAGACACTACGAGCAGTACTTC.

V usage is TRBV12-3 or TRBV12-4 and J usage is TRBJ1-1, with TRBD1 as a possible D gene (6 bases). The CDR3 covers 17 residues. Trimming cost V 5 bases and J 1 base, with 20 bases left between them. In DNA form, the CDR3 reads TGTGCCAGCAGTCCCCCAGGGGCCGCCAAGAGGAACACTGAAGCTTTCTTT. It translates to CASSPPGAAKRNTEAFF.

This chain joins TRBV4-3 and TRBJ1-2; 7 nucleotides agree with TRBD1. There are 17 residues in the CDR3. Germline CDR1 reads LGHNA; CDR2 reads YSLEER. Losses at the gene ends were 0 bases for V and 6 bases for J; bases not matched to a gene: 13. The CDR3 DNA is TGCGCCAGCAGCCAAGATATAGACAGGGCTTGGGTTGATGGCTACACCTTC. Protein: CASSQDIDRAWVDGYTF.

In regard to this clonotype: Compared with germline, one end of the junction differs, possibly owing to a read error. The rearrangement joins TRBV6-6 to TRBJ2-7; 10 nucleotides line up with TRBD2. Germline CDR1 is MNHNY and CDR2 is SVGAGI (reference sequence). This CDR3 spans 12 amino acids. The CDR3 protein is CASTSGSYEEYF. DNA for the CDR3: TGTGCCAGCACTAGCGGGAGTTACGAGGAGTACTTC.

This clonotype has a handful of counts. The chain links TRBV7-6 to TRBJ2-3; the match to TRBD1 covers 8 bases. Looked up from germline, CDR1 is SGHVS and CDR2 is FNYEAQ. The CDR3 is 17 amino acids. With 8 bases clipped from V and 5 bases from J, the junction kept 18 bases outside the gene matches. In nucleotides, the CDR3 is TGTGCCAGCGGGTTTGGGGGGCAGGGGGCGCGAGGAGATACGCAGTATTTT. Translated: CASGFGGQGARGDTQYF.

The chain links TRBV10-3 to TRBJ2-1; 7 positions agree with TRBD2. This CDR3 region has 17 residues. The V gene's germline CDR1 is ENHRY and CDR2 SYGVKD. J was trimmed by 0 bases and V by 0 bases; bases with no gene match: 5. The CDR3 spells CAISESDSGRSYNEQFF. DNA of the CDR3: TGTGCCATCAGTGAGTCCGATAGCGGGCGCTCCTACAATGAGCAGTTCTTC.

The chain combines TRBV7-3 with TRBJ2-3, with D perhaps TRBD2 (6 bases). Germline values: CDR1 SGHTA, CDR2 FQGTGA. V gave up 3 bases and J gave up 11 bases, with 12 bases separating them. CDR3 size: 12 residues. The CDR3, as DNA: TGTGCCAGCAGCTTGGATGGGCGGGAGCAGTATTTT. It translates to CASSLDGREQYF.

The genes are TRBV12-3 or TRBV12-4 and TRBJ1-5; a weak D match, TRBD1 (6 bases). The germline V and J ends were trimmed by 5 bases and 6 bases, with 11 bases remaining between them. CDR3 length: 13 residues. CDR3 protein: CASSDRSGQPQHF. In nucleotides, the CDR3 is TGTGCCAGCAGTGACAGGTCCGGTCAGCCCCAGCATTTT.

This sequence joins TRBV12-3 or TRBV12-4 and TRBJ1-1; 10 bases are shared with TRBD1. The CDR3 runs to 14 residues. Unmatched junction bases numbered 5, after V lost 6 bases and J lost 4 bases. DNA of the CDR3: TGTGCCAGCAGCCCGGGACAGGGGACCACTGAAGCTTTCTTT. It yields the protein CASSPGQGTTEAFF.

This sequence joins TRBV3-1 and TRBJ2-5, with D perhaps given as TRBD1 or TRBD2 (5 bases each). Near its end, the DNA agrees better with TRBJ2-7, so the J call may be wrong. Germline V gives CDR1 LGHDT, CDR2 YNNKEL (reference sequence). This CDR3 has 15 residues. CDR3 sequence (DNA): TGTGCCAGCAGCCAAGATGTCGGGGCCTCCTACGAGCAGTACTTC. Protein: CASSQDVGASYEQYF.

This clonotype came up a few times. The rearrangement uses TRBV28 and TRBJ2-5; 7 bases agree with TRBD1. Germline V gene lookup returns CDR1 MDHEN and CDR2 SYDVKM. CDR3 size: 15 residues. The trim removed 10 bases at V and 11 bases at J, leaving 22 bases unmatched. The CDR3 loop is CATSTGVLRYNEQYF. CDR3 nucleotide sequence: TGTGCCACCAGCACAGGGGTGTTAAGGTACAATGAGCAGTACTTC.

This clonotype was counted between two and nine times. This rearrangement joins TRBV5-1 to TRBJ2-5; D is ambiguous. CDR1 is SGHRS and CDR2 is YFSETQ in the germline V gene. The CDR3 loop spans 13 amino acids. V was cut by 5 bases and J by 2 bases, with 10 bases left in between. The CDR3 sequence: CASRGKVQETQYF. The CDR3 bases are TGCGCCAGCAGGGGGAAGGTTCAAGAGACCCAGTACTTC.

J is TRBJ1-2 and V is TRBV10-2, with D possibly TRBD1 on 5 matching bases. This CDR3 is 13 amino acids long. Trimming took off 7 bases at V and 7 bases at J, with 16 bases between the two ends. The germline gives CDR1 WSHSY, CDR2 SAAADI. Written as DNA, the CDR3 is TGCGCCAGCACCTTCGGGGGTGGCGGTGGCTACACCTTC. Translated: CASTFGGGGGYTF.

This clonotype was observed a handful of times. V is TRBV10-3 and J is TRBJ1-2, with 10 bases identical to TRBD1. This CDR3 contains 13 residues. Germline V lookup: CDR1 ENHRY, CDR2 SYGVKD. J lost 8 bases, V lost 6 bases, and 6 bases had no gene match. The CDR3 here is CAISGTGVGGYTF. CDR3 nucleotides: TGTGCCATCAGCGGGACAGGGGTCGGCGGCTACACCTTC.